Detailed here is one T cell receptor beta chain. These data originate in a study of shared clonotypes between healthy human individuals. Terminally differentiated effector memory CD45RA+ cells were excluded by CCR7 positive selection of CD45RO-negative cells. The study drew its donors from healthy HIV-negative adults without recent acute infections or vaccinations. The data were produced by immunoSEQ multiplex PCR, yet TCRdb's version contains in-frame clones alone and is incomplete. The data contain hundreds of thousands of clones, over 95% of them singletons. The germline gives CDR1 SGDLS, CDR2 YYNGEE. The CDR3 has 13 residues. The V gene lost 4 bases and the J gene lost 6 bases, with 13 bases spanning the gap.

The chain recombines TRBV9 with TRBJ1-1; maybe TRBD1 (5 bases). Sequenced material: naive CD8+ T cells sorted from blood. The TCR sequence derives from a woman in her twenties or thirties in good health. The CDR3: CASSPRGGPEAFF. The DNA of the CDR3 is TGTGCCAGCAGCCCCCGGGGGGGTCCTGAAGCTTTCTTT.